The entry below gives a single T cell receptor (beta chain) sequence along with its context. This record comes from a study of blood T cell repertoires in COVID-19. Study-wide background: COVID-19 samples collected from the United States, Italy and Spain covered acute and convalescent phases. T cells, B-cell-depleted T cells, or PBMCs provided the cDNA or gDNA that served as material.

Source study methods: Reference gene primer amplification gave estimated nucleated cell counts. The table came from immunoSEQ multiplex PCR; TCRdb's copy has only in-frame clones and leaves some out. V and J calls and clone size are those listed in that table; D and trimming were worked out from the DNA. The sample shows 140,000 or so clones, 65% to 80% of them seen only once. Germline V gene data show CDR1 as SGHRS and CDR2 as YFSETQ. The CDR3 sequence is 17 residues long. V lost 4 bases to trimming and J lost 7 bases; unmatched junction nucleotides: 16. Sequencing input: peripheral blood. This receptor was taken from a woman in her sixties with acute or convalescent COVID-19. The chain recombines TRBV5-1 with TRBJ2-7; 11 bases agree with TRBD2. CDR3 sequence: CASSPGTSGTPRAEQYF. The DNA for the CDR3 is TGCGCCAGCAGCCCCGGGACTAGCGGAACCCCTCGGGCGGAGCAGTACTTC. Together with reference TRBV5-1 and TRBJ2-7, the CDR3 gives the full variable domain: KAGVTQTPRYLIKTRGQQVTLSCSPISGHRSVSWYQQTPGQGLQFLFEYFSETQRNKGNFPGRFSGRQFSNSRSEMNVSTLELGDSALYLCASSPGTSGTPRAEQYFGPGTRLTVT.